This T cell receptor (beta chain) was observed in a study of blood T cell repertoires in COVID-19. About the study: Donors in the United States, Italy and Spain gave samples during acute or convalescent COVID-19. Sample material is recorded as cDNA or gDNA derived from T cells, B-cell-depleted T cells, or PBMCs.

Recruits, aged roughly 18 to 95 years, lived in under 25 US areas. Participants reported their clinical history, and cohort assignment relied on those reports. Germline CDR1 MDHEN, CDR2 SYDVKM. This CDR3 is built from 13 residues. Assay used: immunoSEQ multiplex PCR; TCRdb lists only in-frame clones, some missing. The sample holds around 450,000 clones, roughly 85% seen once. The chain couples TRBV28 to TRBJ2-7, with TRBD1 matching 7 bases. The TCR comes from a woman aged 18-29 years with acute COVID-19. Material: PBMCs or T cells enriched from blood (not recorded which). CDR3 sequence: CATNRQGFYEQYF. The DNA for the CDR3 is TGTGCTACAAACCGACAGGGATTCTACGAGCAGTACTTC.